Sequencing of this T cell receptor beta chain was carried out in a study of human T cells and chemical hapten exposure. General study points: Expanded TCRs were compared with controls, and the expanded TCRs formed significantly more large CDR3 similarity clusters.

This clonotype was seen a few times. What it binds is unknown. Time point described: patch test 2, 6 weeks after DPC sensitization. Treatment meaning: therapeutic diphenylcyclopropenone sensitization with weekly scalp DPC. Each CDR3 protein gets one entry after TCRdb re-called the RACE reads with MiXCR. The table lists approximately 91,000 distinct CDR3 sequences, approximately 10% of them singletons, with 1.6% in the top ten. Germline loops: CDR1 SNHLY, CDR2 FYNNEI. This CDR3 contains 13 residues. V shed 2 bases and J shed 13 bases, with 12 bases lying between them. The TCR comes from a man aged 18 to 30 with alopecia areata. Some clones in this sample may be carry-over from other donors' samples. The V and J genes are TRBV2 and TRBJ1-6; D is uncertain. Sequences were derived from whole blood, sampled in connection with sensitization to the hapten diphenylcyclopropenone (DPC). The chain's CDR3 is CASSEIGRSPLHF. The CDR3 DNA reads TGTGCCAGCAGTGAAATCGGACGGAGCCCCCTCCACTTT.